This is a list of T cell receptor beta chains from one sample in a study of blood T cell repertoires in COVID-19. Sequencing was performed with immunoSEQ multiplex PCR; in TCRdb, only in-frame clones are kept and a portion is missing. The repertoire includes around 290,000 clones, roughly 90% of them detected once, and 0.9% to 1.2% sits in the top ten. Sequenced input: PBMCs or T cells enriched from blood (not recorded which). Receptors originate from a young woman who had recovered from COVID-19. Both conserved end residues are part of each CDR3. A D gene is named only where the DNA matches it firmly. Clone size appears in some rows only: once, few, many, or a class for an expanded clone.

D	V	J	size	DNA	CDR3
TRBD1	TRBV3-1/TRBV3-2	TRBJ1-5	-	TGTGCCAGCAGCCAAGCCTCGGGACAGGGGAGAAACAATCAGCCCCAGCATTTT	CASSQASGQGRNNQPQHF
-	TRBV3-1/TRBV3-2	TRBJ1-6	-	TGTGCCAGCAGCGCCCTTAGCGCGAATTCACCCCTCCACTTT	CASSALSANSPLHF
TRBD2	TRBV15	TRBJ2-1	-	TGTGCCACCAGCAGAGGATCGAGCGGGAGGCCTCAGGAGCAGTTCTTC	CATSRGSSGRPQEQFF
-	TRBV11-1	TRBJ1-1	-	TGTGCCAGCAGCCAGGACAGGAACACTGAAGCTTTCTTT	CASSQDRNTEAFF
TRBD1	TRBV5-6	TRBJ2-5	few	TGTGCCAGCAGCGGCGACAGGGGTTTTCATAGCCAAGAGACCCAGTACTTC	CASSGDRGFHSQETQYF
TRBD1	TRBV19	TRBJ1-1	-	TGTGCCAGTCTGCGGGGGGACAGGGAGGATGAAGCTTTCTTT	CASLRGDREDEAFF
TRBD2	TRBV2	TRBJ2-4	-	TGTGCCAGCAGTGCCCCCCTAGCGGAACAACTAGCCAAAAACATTCAGTACTTC	CASSAPLAEQLAKNIQYF
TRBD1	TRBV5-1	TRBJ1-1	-	TGCGCCAGCAGCAAGGGACAGGGCCTTGACGCTTTCTTT	CASSKGQGLDAFF
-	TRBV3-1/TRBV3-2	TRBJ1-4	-	TGTGCCAGCAGCCCACCTCGGGGGGTGCGAAAACTGTTTTTT	CASSPPRGVRKLFF
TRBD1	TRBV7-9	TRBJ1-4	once	TGTGCCAGCATCCAGGGGGCTCATGAAAAACTGTTTTTT	CASIQGAHEKLFF
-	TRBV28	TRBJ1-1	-	TGTGCCAGCAGTTCCAGGGCCCTTAACACTGAAGCTTTCTTT	CASSSRALNTEAFF
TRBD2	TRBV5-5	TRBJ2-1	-	TGTGCCAGCAGCCCCCGGACTAGCGGGACGGGTTACAATGAGCAGTTCTTC	CASSPRTSGTGYNEQFF
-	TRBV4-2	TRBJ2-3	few	TGTGCCAGCAGCCAAGATAGGGGGGGAGGGACAGATACGCAGTATTTT	CASSQDRGGGTDTQYF
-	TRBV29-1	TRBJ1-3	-	TGCAGCGTTTCAGGAGAGGGATCCCTTAGAAACACCATATATTTT	CSVSGEGSLRNTIYF
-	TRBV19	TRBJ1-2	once	TGTGCCAGTAGTACCAGTGGCGGATCGGGCTACACCTTC	CASSTSGGSGYTF
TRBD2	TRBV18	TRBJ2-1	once	TGTGCCAGCTCACTCCGAGTAACTAGCGGGGGACCCTACAATGAGCAGTTCTTC	CASSLRVTSGGPYNEQFF
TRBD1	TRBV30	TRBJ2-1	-	TGTGCCTGGACGACAGGGGGCTTTGCGAATGAGCAGTTCTTC	CAWTTGGFANEQFF
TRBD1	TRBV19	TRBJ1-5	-	TGTGCCAGTACAGGGGGATTGGGTCAGCCCCAGCATTTT	CASTGGLGQPQHF
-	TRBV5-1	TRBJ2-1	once	TGCGCCAGCAGCACGGACGACGCGGGTGAGCAGTTCTTC	CASSTDDAGEQFF
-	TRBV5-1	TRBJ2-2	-	TGCGCCAGCAGCCTAGAACAGGGCACCGGGGAGCTGTTTTTT	CASSLEQGTGELFF
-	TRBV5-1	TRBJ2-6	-	TGCGCCAGCAGCTCCCTGGAGGGGAACGGGGCCAACGTCCTGACTTTC	CASSSLEGNGANVLTF
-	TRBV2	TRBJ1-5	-	TGTGCCAGCAGTCTGGAGTTAAATCAGCCCCAGCATTTT	CASSLELNQPQHF
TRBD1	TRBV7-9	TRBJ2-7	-	TGTGCCAGCGGCCCGACCGGGACAGCCTCAAGCGAGCAGTACTTC	CASGPTGTASSEQYF
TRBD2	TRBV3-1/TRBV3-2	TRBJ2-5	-	TGTGCCAGCAGCCAAGATAGCGGGAGGAAGCAGACCCAGTACTTC	CASSQDSGRKQTQYF
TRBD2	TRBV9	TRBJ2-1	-	TGTGCCAGCAACGATGCGGGAGGGCTCAGTGAGCAGTTCTTC	CASNDAGGLSEQFF
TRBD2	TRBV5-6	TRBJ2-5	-	TGTGCCAGCAGCTTGCTAGCGGGACGGGAGACCCAGTACTTC	CASSLLAGRETQYF
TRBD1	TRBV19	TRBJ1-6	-	TGTGCCAGTAGTATCACAGGGGGCGGCAATTCACCCCTCCACTTT	CASSITGGGNSPLHF
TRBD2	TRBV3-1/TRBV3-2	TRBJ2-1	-	TGTGCCAGCAGCCAGGGACTAGCGGGCGAGCAGTTCTTC	CASSQGLAGEQFF
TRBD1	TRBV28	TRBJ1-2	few	TGTGCCAGCAGTCAAAGGCGCCGACAGGGTAACTATGGCTACACCTTC	CASSQRRRQGNYGYTF